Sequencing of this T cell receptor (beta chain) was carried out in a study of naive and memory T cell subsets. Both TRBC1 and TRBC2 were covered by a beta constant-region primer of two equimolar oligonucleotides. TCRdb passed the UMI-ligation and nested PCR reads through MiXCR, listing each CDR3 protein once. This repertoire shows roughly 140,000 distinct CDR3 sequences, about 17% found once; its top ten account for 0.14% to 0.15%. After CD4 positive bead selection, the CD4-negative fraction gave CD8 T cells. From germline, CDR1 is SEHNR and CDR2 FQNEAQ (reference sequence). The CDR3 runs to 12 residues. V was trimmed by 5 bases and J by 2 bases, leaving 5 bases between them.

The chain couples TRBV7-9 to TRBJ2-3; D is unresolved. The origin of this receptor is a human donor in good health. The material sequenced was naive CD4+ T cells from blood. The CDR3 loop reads CASSTNTDTQYF. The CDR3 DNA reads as TGTGCCAGCAGCACCAACACAGATACGCAGTATTTT. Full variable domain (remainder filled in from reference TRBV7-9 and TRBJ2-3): DTGVSQNPRHKITKRGQNVTFRCDPISEHNRLYWYRQTLGQGPEFLTYFQNEAQLEKSRLLSDRFSAERPKGSFSTLEIQRTEQGDSAMYLCASSTNTDTQYFGPGTRLTVL.